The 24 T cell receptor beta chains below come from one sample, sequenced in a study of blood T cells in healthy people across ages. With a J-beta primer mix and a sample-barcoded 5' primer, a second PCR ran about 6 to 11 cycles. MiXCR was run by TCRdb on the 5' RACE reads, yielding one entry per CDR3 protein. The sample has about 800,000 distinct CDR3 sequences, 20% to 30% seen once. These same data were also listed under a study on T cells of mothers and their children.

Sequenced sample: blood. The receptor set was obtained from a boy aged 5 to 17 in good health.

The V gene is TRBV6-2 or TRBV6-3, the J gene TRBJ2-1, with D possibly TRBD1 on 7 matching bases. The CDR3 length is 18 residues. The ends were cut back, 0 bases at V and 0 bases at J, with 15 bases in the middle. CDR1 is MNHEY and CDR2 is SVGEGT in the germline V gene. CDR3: CASSYSTSGGNSYNEQFF. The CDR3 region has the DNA TGTGCCAGCAGTTACTCGACCTCAGGGGGGAACTCCTACAATGAGCAGTTCTTC.

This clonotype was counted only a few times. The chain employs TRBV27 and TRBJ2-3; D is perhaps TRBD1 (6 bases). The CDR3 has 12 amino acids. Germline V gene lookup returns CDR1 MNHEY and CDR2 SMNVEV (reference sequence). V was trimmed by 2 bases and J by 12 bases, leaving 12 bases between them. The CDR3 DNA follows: TGTGCCAGCAGTTTACTGGGGGCCCCCCAGTATTTT. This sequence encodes CASSLLGAPQYF.

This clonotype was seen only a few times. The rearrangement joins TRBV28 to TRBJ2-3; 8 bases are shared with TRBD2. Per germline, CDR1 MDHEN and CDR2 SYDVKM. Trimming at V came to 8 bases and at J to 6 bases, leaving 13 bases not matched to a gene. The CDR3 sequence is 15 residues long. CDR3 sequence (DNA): TGTGCCAGCGCCCTAGATAGCGGGGTGGGCGATACGCAGTATTTT. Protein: CASALDSGVGDTQYF.

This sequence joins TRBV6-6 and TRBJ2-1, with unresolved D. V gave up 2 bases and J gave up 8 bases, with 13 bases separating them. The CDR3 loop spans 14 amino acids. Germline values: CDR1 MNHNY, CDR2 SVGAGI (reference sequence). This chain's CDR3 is CASSYPALPDEQFF. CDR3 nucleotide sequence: TGTGCCAGCAGTTACCCCGCTCTTCCGGATGAGCAGTTCTTC.

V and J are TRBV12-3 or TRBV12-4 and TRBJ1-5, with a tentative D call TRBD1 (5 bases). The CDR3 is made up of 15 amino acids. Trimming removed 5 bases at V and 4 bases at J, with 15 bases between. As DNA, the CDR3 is TGTGCCAGCAGTACTCCCGGGGCCCTTAATCAGCCCCAGCATTTT. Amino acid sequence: CASSTPGALNQPQHF.

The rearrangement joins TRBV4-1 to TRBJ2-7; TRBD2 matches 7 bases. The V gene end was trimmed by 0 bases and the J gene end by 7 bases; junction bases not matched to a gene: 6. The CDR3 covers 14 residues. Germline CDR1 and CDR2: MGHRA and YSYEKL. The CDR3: CASSQDGGVGEQYF. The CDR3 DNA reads TGCGCCAGCAGCCAAGATGGGGGGGTAGGTGAGCAGTACTTC.

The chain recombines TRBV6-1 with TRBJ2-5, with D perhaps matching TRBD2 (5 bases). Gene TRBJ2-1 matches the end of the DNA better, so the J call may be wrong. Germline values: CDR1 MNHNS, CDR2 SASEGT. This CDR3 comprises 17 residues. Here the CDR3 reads CASRVDPRGGSYNEQFF. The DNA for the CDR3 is TGTGCCAGCAGGGTGGACCCGCGAGGAGGAAGCTACAATGAGCAGTTCTTC.

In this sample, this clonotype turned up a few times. CDR3: CASTVGLGTEAFF. As DNA, the CDR3 is TGTGCCAGCACCGTGGGGTTGGGGACTGAAGCTTTCTTT. The chain links TRBV12-3 or TRBV12-4 to TRBJ1-1; D is ambiguous. V was clipped by 7 bases and J by 5 bases, with 14 bases between them. The CDR3 runs to 13 residues.

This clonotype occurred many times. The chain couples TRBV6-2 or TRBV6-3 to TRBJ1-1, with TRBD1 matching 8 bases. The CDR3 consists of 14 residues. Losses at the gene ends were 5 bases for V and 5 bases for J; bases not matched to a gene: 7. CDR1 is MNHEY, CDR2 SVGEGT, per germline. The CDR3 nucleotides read TGTGCCAGCAGTACCCAACAGGGGGGGACTGAAGCTTTCTTT. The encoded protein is CASSTQQGGTEAFF.

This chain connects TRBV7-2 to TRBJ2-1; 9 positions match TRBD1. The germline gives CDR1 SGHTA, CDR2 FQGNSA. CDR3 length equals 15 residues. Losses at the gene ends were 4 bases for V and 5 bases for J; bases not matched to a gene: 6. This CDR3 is CASSYRDRADNEQFF. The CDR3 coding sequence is TGTGCCAGCAGCTACCGGGACAGGGCCGACAATGAGCAGTTCTTC.

The CDR3, as DNA: TGTGCCAGCAGGGTCACTAGCGAGGGGTTTGCAGATACGCAGTATTTT. This codes for CASRVTSEGFADTQYF. The chain links TRBV5-5 to TRBJ2-3, with 7 positions matching TRBD2. The CDR3 is made up of 16 amino acids. J lost 4 bases, V lost 5 bases, and 13 bases had no gene match. The germline CDR1 and CDR2 sequences are SGHKS and YYEKEE (reference sequence).

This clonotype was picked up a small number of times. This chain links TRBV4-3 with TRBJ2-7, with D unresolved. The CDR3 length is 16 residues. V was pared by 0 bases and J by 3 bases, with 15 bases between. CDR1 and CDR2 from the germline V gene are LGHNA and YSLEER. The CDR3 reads CASSQERSSAFYEQYF. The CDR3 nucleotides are TGCGCCAGCAGCCAAGAAAGGAGCAGCGCTTTCTACGAGCAGTACTTC.

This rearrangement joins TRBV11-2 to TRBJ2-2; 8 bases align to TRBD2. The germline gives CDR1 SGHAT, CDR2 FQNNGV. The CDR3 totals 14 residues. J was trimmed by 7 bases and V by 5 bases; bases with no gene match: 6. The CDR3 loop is CASSPSGGDGELFF. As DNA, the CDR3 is TGTGCCAGCAGCCCAAGCGGGGGAGACGGGGAGCTGTTTTTT.

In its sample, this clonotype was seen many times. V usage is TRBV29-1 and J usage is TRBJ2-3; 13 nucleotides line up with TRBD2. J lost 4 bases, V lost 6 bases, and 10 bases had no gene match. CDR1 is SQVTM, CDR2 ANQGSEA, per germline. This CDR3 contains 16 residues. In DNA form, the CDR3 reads TGCAGCGTGGCCAGGACTAGCGGGGGAGGTTCAGATACGCAGTATTTT. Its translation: CSVARTSGGGSDTQYF.

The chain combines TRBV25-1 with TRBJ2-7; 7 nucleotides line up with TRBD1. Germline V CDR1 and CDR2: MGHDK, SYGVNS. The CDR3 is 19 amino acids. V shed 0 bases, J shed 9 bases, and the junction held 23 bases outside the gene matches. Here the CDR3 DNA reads TGTGCCAGCAGTGAATATCCCCCCGGACACAGGGGAGTGAGGAACGGGCAGTACTTC. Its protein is CASSEYPPGHRGVRNGQYF.

The CDR3 DNA follows: TGTGCCAGCAGCTCAGGGGGGTTTGGGACGGCTGAGAACGAGCAGTACTTC. Its translation: CASSSGGFGTAENEQYF. V usage is TRBV7-2 and J usage is TRBJ2-5, with a possible D match to TRBD1 (7 bases). The J call is uncertain, as TRBJ2-7 better fits the DNA end. The CDR3 is 17 amino acids. Germline V gene sequence: CDR1 SGHTA, CDR2 FQGNSA.

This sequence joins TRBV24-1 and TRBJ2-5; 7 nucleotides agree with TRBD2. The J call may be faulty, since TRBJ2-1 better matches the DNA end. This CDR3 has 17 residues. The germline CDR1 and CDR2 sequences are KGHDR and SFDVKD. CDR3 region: CATSGGGVAPPFNEQFF. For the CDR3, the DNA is TGTGCCACCAGTGGGGGGGGAGTAGCACCTCCATTCAATGAGCAGTTCTTC.

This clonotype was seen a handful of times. This chain's CDR3 is CASSFDLETQYF. CDR3 DNA sequence: TGTGCCAGCAGTTTCGACTTGGAGACCCAGTACTTC. The chain combines TRBV12-3 or TRBV12-4 with TRBJ2-5; D ambiguous. The CDR3 sequence is 12 residues long. Trimming took off 3 bases at V and 5 bases at J, with 7 bases between the two ends.

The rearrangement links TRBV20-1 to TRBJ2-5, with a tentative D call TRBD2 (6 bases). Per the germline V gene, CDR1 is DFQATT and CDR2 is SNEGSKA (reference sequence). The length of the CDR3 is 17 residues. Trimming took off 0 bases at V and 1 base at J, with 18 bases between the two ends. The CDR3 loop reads CSARDPGPRGGQETQYF. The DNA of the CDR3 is TGCAGTGCTAGAGATCCAGGCCCGAGGGGAGGCCAAGAGACCCAGTACTTC.

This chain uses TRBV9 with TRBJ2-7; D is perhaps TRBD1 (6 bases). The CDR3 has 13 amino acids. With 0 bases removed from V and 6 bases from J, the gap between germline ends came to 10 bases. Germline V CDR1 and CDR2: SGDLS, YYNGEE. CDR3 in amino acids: CASSVGTEGEQYF. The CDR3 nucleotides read TGTGCCAGCAGCGTAGGGACAGAAGGCGAGCAGTACTTC.

This chain's CDR3 is CATSDVGQGNEQFF. CDR3 DNA sequence: TGTGCCACCAGTGACGTCGGTCAGGGCAATGAGCAGTTCTTC. The V and J genes are TRBV24-1 and TRBJ2-1; a weak D match, TRBD1 (5 bases). V lost 4 bases to trimming and J lost 6 bases, with 12 bases between them. The CDR3 runs to 14 residues. Germline CDR1 KGHDR, CDR2 SFDVKD.

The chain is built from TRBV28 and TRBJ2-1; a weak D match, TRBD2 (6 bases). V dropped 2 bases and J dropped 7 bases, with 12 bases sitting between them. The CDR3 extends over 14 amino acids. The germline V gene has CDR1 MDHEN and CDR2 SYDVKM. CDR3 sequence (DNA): TGTGCCAGCAGTTTACTAGCGCTGGGTAATGAGCAGTTCTTC. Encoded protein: CASSLLALGNEQFF.

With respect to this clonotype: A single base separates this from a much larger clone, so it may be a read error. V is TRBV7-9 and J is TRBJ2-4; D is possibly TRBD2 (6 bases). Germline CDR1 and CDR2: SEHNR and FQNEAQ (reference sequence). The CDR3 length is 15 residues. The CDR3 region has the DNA TGTGCCAGCAGTGGGGCAGAACTAGCCCAAAACATTCAGTACTTC. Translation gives CASSGAELAQNIQYF.

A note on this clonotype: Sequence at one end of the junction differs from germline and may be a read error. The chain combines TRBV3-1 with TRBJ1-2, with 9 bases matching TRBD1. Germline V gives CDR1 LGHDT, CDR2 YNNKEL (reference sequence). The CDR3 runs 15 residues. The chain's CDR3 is CASSLLGQGNFGYTF. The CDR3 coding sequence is TGTGCCAGCAGCCTATTAGGACAGGGGAACTTTGGCTACACCTTC.